The T cell receptor beta chain under discussion was sequenced for a study of blood T cells in healthy people across ages (dated by TCRdb to between 2015 and 2016). Regarding the complete study: In model experiments, roughly one uniquely barcoded TCR beta cDNA molecule per two T cells was captured by template switching. The study measured age-related changes in TCR beta repertoire diversity using deep sequencing normalized with unique cDNA molecular identifiers. Donors were grouped into four age groups: young (average 16 years), middle-aged (approximately 41), aged (around 66) and long-lived (just over 80). The study analyzed two additional independent replicas of 1 million unique cDNA reads from the same blood draw for two donors, one aged 18 to 29 and one aged 80 or older. To avoid experimental bias, donors of different ages were distributed randomly across sequencing lanes.

Library prep was done by 5' RACE. Sequenced on an Illumina HiSeq 2500. A second roughly 7 to 11 cycle PCR used a sample-barcoded 5' primer and a J-beta primer mix. Each TCR beta cDNA molecule received a unique molecular identifier from a template-switch 5' adaptor carrying 12 random nucleotides. Each sample yielded at least 2.5 million CDR3-containing paired-end reads. First-strand cDNA was synthesized from all RNA with the Mint cDNA synthesis kit, primed by a TRBC-specific oligonucleotide. Following uracil-DNA glycosylase treatment, all cDNA underwent a first 18-cycle PCR with the universal primers M1SS and BC2_uni_R. The paper's processing steps were these. Each sample was normalized by randomly selecting 1 million high-quality reads, each carrying a distinct molecular identifier. Instead of being binned into consensus sequences, reads that shared molecular identifiers were thrown out. MiTCR, with a Q25 quality threshold and the strictest error-elimination algorithm, was used for CDR3 identification, clonotype clustering and error correction. A nonparametric unseen species model using Euler transformation provided a lower-bound estimate of total TCR beta diversity. TCRdb reprocessing: public reads trimmed at Q25 with fastp, clones called with MiXCR, in-frame beta chains kept. Entries that share a CDR3 protein sequence are merged under the most common genes and DNA. TCRdb, not the authors, supplied the V and J calls. A total of approximately 1,000,000 distinct CDR3 sequences appear in this sample, around two fifths of them only once. Around 12% of the sample is in the top ten clones.

The CDR3 has 15 amino acids, counting the end cysteine and phenylalanine. CDR3 DNA only is kept here, 45 bases in frame from base 1. The germline V gene sets CDR1 to LGHNA and CDR2 to YNFKEQ. Concerning this clonotype: Its recognized antigen is unknown. One end of the junction varies from germline; a read error may be responsible.

Broad study findings and their caveats: There was a strong correlation between observed TCR beta diversity and the percentage of naive T cells measured by flow cytometry. Because the CMV infection status of the donors was unknown, age-related changes in expanded clonotypes may potentially have been confounded. Total diversity estimates from one million sequenced T cells were considered lower bounds and underestimates. Since profiling was done on bulk unsorted PBMCs, naive and antigen-experienced compartments could not be conclusively compared. Observed TCR beta diversity per million T cells fell roughly linearly with age, and a significant reduction was already apparent by age around 40. Compared with the aged group, the long-lived group had more naive CD4+ T cells, fewer expanded clones and increased TCR diversity, suggesting age selection.

The 39 donors, aged about 6 to 100 years, were systemically healthy Caucasian individuals from Russia. Each donor gave ten milliliters of peripheral blood, drawn into EDTA-treated Vacutainer tubes. Ficoll-Paque density-gradient centrifugation was used to isolate PBMCs, with at least 6.5 million per sample. Total RNA, at least 5 micrograms per sample, was extracted from PBMCs with Trizol reagent. The percentages of naive CD45RAhigh/CD27high T cells were determined by flow cytometry on a PBMC aliquot from every donor. The sample taken for sequencing was blood. The sequence came from a man aged 18 to 30 in good health. The V and J genes are TRBV4-2 and TRBJ1-2; TRBD1 lines up with 10 middle nucleotides. The bases are TGTGCCGGCAGTCAGAGAGGACAGGGGGATGGAGGCTACACCTTC. It codes for CAGSQRGQGDGGYTF.